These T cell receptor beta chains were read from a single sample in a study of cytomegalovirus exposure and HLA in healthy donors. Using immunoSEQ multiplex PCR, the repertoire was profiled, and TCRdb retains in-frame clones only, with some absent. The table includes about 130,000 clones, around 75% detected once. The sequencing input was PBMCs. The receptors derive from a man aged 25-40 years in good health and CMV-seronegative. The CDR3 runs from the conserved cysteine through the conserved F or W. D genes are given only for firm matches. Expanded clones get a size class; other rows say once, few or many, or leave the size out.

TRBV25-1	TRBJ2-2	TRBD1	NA	TGTGCCAGCAGTGAATGGGTCAGGGGGCGGCGGGAGCTGTTTTTT	CASSEWVRGRRELFF
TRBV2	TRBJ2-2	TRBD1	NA	TGTGCCAGCAGGTATACAGGGGTCGCTCCCGGGGAGCTGTTTTTT	CASRYTGVAPGELFF
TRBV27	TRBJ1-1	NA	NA	TGTGCCAGCAGTTTATGGACAGCCACTGAAGCTTTCTTT	CASSLWTATEAFF
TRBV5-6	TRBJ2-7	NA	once	TGTGCCAGCAGCCTGGGGCCCTCCCACGAGCAGTACTTC	CASSLGPSHEQYF
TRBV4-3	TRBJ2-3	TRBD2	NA	TGCGCCAGCAGCCAAGTCCGGGAGGGTAGGAGAGATACGCAGTATTTT	CASSQVREGRRDTQYF
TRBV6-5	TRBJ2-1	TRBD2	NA	TGTGCCAGCAGTTCCAGCGGGAGTACTTCCTACAATGAGCAGTTCTTC	CASSSSGSTSYNEQFF
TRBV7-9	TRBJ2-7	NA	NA	TGTGCCACCTCGGACACAACCTACGAGCAGTACTTC	CATSDTTYEQYF
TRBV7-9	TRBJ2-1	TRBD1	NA	TGTGCCAGCAGCTCGAGACAGGGTTTTTTCGACAATGAGCAGTTCTTC	CASSSRQGFFDNEQFF
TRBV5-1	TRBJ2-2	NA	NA	TGCGCCAGCAGCATGGGACAACCCACCGGGGAGCTGTTTTTT	CASSMGQPTGELFF
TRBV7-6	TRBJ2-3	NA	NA	TGTGCCAGCAGCTTTGGAGGGAGCACAGATACGCAGTATTTT	CASSFGGSTDTQYF
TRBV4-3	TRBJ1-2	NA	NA	TGCGCCAGCAGCCAATCTGAGGGGGTCTATGGCTACACCTTC	CASSQSEGVYGYTF
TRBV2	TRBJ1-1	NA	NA	TGTGCCAGCTCGGTCCTGGGGGGGCGCCAAGCTTTCTTT	CASSVLGGRQAFF
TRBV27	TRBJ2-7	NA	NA	TGTGCCAGCAGTTTGAGTAGCCTTTTTCTCTACGAGCAGTACTTC	CASSLSSLFLYEQYF
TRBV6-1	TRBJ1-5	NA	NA	TGTGCCAGCAGTGAAGCAAACGAGGGCGGACAGCCCCAGCATTTT	CASSEANEGGQPQHF
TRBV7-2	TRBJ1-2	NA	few	TGTGCCAGCAGCTTAAGGGGCGCGGGGTATGGCTACACCTTC	CASSLRGAGYGYTF
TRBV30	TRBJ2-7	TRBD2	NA	TGTGCCTGGTCCAAAAAGGGACTAGCGGGAGGCGAGCAGTACTTC	CAWSKKGLAGGEQYF
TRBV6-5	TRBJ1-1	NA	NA	TGTGCCAGCCGAAGCGGGTTACGGAACACTGAAGCTTTCTTT	CASRSGLRNTEAFF
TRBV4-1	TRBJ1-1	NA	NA	TGCGCCAGCAGCCATGACACAGGGACTGAAGCTTTCTTT	CASSHDTGTEAFF
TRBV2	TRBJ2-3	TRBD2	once	TGTGCCAGCAGTGACCGGCGAGGGAGCGGGGGGATTAGGTATTTT	CASSDRRGSGGIRYF
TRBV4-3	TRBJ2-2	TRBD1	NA	TGCGCCAGCAGCCAAGACGCCCCAGGGGGTGGCACCGGGGAGCTGTTTTTT	CASSQDAPGGGTGELFF
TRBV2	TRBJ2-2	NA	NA	TGTGCCAGCAGTGAAAGGGGGAGGGATTTCGGGGAGCTGTTTTTT	CASSERGRDFGELFF
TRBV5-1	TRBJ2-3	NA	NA	TGCGCCAGCAGCCGGGGGACAGATACGCAGTATTTT	CASSRGTDTQYF
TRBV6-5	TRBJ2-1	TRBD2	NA	TGTGCCAGCAGCAACACGGGACTAGCCTACAATGAGCAGTTCTTC	CASSNTGLAYNEQFF
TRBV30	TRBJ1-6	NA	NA	TGTGCCTGGAGCCAGGGGAATCGAAATTCACCCCTCCACTTT	CAWSQGNRNSPLHF
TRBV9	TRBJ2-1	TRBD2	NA	TGTGCCAGCAGTGCACATGGGACAGGGCCGGGACTAGCGGGAGGAGGTGAGCAGTTCTTC	CASSAHGTGPGLAGGGEQFF
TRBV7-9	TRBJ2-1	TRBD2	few	TGTGCCAGCAGCTTAATTGGCGCTAGCGGGGGCAACTACAATGAGCAGTTCTTC	CASSLIGASGGNYNEQFF
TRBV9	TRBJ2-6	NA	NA	TGTGCCAGCAGCGTAGACGGCTCTGGGGCCAACGTCCTGACTTTC	CASSVDGSGANVLTF
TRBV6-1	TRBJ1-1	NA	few	TGTGCCAGCATAGTCACAGTGAACACTGAAGCTTTCTTT	CASIVTVNTEAFF
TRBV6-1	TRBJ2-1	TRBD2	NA	TGTGCCAGCCAATTAGCGGGGGGAGGGGATGAGCAGTTCTTC	CASQLAGGGDEQFF
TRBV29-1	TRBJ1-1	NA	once	TGCAGCGTTGAAGCGGTCAAAAACACTGAAGCTTTCTTT	CSVEAVKNTEAFF
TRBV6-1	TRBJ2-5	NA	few	TGTGCCAGCAGTGCTTCGTTGAGGGAGACCCAGTACTTC	CASSASLRETQYF
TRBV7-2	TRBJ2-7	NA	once	TGTGCCAGCAGCTTAGCATGGAGGGGTACCGGCGAGCAGTACTTC	CASSLAWRGTGEQYF
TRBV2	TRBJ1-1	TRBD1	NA	TGTGCCAGCAGGGGACAGGGAGGCTCCCCTGAAGCTTTCTTT	CASRGQGGSPEAFF
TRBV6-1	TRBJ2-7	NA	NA	TGTGCCAGCAGTGAGCGAGGCCCCGGAGACTACGAGCAGTACTTC	CASSERGPGDYEQYF
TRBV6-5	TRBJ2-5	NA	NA	TGTGCCAGCAGTTACTCGATCGCGGGGCAAGAGACCCAGTACTTC	CASSYSIAGQETQYF
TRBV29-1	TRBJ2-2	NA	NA	TGCAGCGTTGTTCCCTCCGCGAACACCGGGGAGCTGTTTTTT	CSVVPSANTGELFF
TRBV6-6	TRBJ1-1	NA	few	TGTGCCAGCAGGCGCGATGAAGCTTTCTTT	CASRRDEAFF
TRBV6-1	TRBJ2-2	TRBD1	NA	TGTGCCAGCAGTGAATGGGGGACAGTTAACACCGGGGAGCTGTTTTTT	CASSEWGTVNTGELFF
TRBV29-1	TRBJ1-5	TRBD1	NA	TGCAGCGCCTCGACAGGGACCCATCAGCCCCAGCATTTT	CSASTGTHQPQHF
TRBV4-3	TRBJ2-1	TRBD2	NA	TGCGCCAGCAGCTTAGCGGGGAAGTCTTACAATGAGCAGTTCTTC	CASSLAGKSYNEQFF
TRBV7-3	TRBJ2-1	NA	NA	TGTGCCAGCAGCTTAGGACGGACCTCGGGGAATGAGCAGTTCTTC	CASSLGRTSGNEQFF
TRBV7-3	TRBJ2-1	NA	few	TGTGCCAGCAGCTTAACCCCGGGTATCTTAAATGAGCAGTTCTTC	CASSLTPGILNEQFF
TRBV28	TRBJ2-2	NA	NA	TGTGCCAGCAGTCCCGCCGGAGGGACCGGGGAGCTGTTTTTT	CASSPAGGTGELFF
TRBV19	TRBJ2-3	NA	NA	TGTGCCAGTAGTATCTCTGTTAACACAGGGGATACGCAGTATTTT	CASSISVNTGDTQYF
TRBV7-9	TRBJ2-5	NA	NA	TGTGCCAGCAGCGCGGGACTCGGAGGGGAGACCCAGTACTTC	CASSAGLGGETQYF
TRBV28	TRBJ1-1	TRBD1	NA	TGTGCCAGCAGAAGACCGGGACAGGGATGGAACACTGAAGCTTTCTTT	CASRRPGQGWNTEAFF
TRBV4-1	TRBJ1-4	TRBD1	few	TGCGCCAGCAGCCCGGGACAGGGTAGAAATGAAAAACTGTTTTTT	CASSPGQGRNEKLFF
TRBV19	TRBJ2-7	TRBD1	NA	TGTGCCAGTGCCAATCCCACAGGGGGCGGCTACGAGCAGTACTTC	CASANPTGGGYEQYF